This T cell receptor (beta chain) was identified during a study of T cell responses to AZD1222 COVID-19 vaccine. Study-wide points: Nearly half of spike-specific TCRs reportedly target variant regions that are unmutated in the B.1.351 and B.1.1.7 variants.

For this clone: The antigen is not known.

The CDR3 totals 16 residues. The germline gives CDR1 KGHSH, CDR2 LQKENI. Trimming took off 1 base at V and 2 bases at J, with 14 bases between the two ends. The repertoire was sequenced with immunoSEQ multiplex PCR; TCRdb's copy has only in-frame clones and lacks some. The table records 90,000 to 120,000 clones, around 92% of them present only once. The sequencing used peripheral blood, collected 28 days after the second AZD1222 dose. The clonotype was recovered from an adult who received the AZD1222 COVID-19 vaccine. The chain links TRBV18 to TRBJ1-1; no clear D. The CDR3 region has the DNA TGTGCCAGCTCACCACTTAGACTTGGGGAAAACACTGAAGCTTTCTTT. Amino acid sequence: CASSPLRLGENTEAFF.